The 16 T cell receptor beta chains in this list originate from one sample, sequenced in a study of beta chain features in type 1 diabetes. The whole isolated RNA underwent reverse transcription, so sequencing captured expressed TCRB transcripts. Some clones are missing from TCRdb's copy, which holds only in-frame ones; the method was immunoSEQ multiplex PCR. Here the sample spans over 700,000 clones, 15% to 20% being singletons. Sample: naive CD4+ T cells from blood. The receptor source for this set is a woman between 18 and 30 years old in good health.

This clone was observed a few times. The chain joins TRBV6-6 to TRBJ2-4; D is unclear. Germline V CDR1 and CDR2: MNHNY, SVGAGI (reference sequence). Trimming took 5 bases from V and 8 from J, leaving 16 bases between them. This CDR3 region has 14 residues. The CDR3 here is CASSPHLDLHIQYF. The CDR3 bases are TGTGCCAGCAGTCCTCACCTCGACTTACACATTCAGTACTTC.

In nucleotides, the CDR3 is TGTGCCAGCAGCTTCCAGGGGGCCCCGTACGAGCAGTACTTC. It yields the protein CASSFQGAPYEQYF. The V gene is TRBV7-9, the J gene TRBJ2-7, with 8 bases fitting TRBD1. The CDR3 is 14 residues long. The germline CDR1 and CDR2 sequences are SEHNR and FQNEAQ (reference sequence). Germline trimming cut 3 bases from V and 4 bases from J; bases unmatched to any gene: 5.

The V and J genes are TRBV21-1 and TRBJ2-7. TRBV21-1 is a listed pseudogene. CDR3 length equals 13 residues. The chain's CDR3 is CASSSYWGYEQYF. The CDR3 region has the DNA TGTGCCAGCAGCAGTTACTGGGGCTACGAGCAGTACTTC.

This clone showed up just a few times. The CDR3 nucleotides read TGTGCCAGCAGCCAAGGAATTAGCTCAGGCACGCAGTATTTT. Amino acid sequence: CASSQGISSGTQYF. The V gene is TRBV4-2, the J gene TRBJ2-3; unclear D gene. Trimming shortened V by 1 base and J by 9 bases, and 14 bases separated the two germline ends. In germline, CDR1 is LGHNA, CDR2 YNFKEQ. The CDR3 has 14 residues.

The table lists this clone with a few counts. The rearrangement links TRBV7-9 to TRBJ2-1; no clear D gene. The germline V gene has CDR1 SEHNR and CDR2 FQNEAQ (reference sequence). V dropped 2 bases and J dropped 0 bases, with 11 bases sitting between them. The length of the CDR3 is 16 residues. CDR3 sequence (DNA): TGTGCCAGCAGCTTAATCCCACAGAGCTCCTACAATGAGCAGTTCTTC. The encoded protein is CASSLIPQSSYNEQFF.

As DNA, the CDR3 is TGTGCCAGCAGTTACTCTCCCCGACTAGGAAGCGATGAGCAGTTCTTC. Translating it yields CASSYSPRLGSDEQFF. V and J are TRBV6-5 and TRBJ2-1, with D maybe TRBD2 (6 bases). The ends were cut back, 0 bases at V and 8 bases at J, with 17 bases in the middle. This CDR3 contains 16 residues. Germline CDR1 and CDR2: MNHEY and SVGAGI.

This clone has more than one count but fewer than ten. The rearrangement links TRBV6-5 to TRBJ1-4; 9 nucleotides line up with TRBD1. The CDR3 consists of 14 residues. The V gene's germline CDR1 is MNHEY and CDR2 SVGAGI. Trimming removed 5 bases from V and 8 bases from J; junction bases left unmatched: 6. The CDR3 loop is CASSPRDRDEKLFF. CDR3 bases: TGTGCCAGCAGTCCCCGGGACAGGGACGAAAAACTGTTTTTT.

The genes are TRBV7-8 and TRBJ1-1; possible D gene TRBD1, 5 bases. V was pared by 9 bases and J by 1 base, with 9 bases between. CDR3 size: 12 residues. Germline assignment: CDR1 SGHVS and CDR2 FQNEAQ. CDR3 sequence reads: CASQGPNTEAFF. The CDR3 nucleotides are TGTGCCAGTCAGGGACCGAACACTGAAGCTTTCTTT.

This clone was found a few times. The chain recombines TRBV29-1 with TRBJ2-7; TRBD2 matches 10 bases. The CDR3 runs to 15 residues. Germline loops: CDR1 SQVTM, CDR2 ANQGSEA. Unmatched junction bases numbered 11, after V lost 6 bases and J lost 3 bases. DNA of the CDR3: TGCAGCGTAGGCTGGAGACTAGCGGGCAACTACGAGCAGTACTTC. Translation gives CSVGWRLAGNYEQYF.

This clone has more than one count but fewer than ten. J is TRBJ1-4 and V is TRBV2; 10 positions match TRBD1. Germline values: CDR1 SNHLY, CDR2 FYNNEI. CDR3 size: 15 residues. V gave up 2 bases and J gave up 8 bases; unmatched junction bases: 5. This CDR3 reads CASSEMTGGREKLFF. The CDR3 DNA sequence: TGTGCCAGCAGTGAAATGACAGGGGGCCGGGAAAAACTGTTTTTT. The full variable domain, its missing parts supplied by reference TRBV2 and TRBJ1-4, is EPEVTQTPSHQVTQMGQEVILRCVPISNHLYFYWYRQILGQKVEFLVSFYNNEISEKSEIFDDQFSVERPDGSNFTLKIRSTKLEDSAMYFCASSEMTGGREKLFFGSGTQLSVL.

The chain carries TRBV19 and TRBJ2-5; 8 nucleotides align to TRBD1. In germline, CDR1 is LNHDA, CDR2 SQIVND (reference sequence). The CDR3 is 13 amino acids. The J segment lost 5 bases and the V segment lost 8 bases, leaving 7 bases of the junction unmatched. The CDR3 DNA follows: TGTGCCAGTCTTGGACAGGGTAGGGAGACCCAGTACTTC. Amino acid sequence: CASLGQGRETQYF.

The table lists this clone with a few counts. The junction differs from germline at one of its ends, possibly a read error. This chain connects TRBV28 to TRBJ2-5; D could derive from TRBD1 or TRBD2 (6 bases each). Germline assignment: CDR1 MDHEN and CDR2 SYDVKM. The CDR3 runs to 14 residues. The CDR3 spells CASSLMGGGNHANF. Written as DNA, the CDR3 is TGTGCCAGCAGTTTAATGGGGGGCGGGAACCACGCCAACTTC.

This chain joins TRBV6-5 and TRBJ2-1; 9 bases fit TRBD2. The CDR3 loop spans 15 amino acids. Germline-derived CDR1 and CDR2 are MNHEY and SVGAGI. V shed 7 bases, J shed 2 bases, and the junction held 6 bases outside the gene matches. CDR3 in DNA: TGTGCCAGCATCAAGGCGGGAGGGCCCTACAATGAGCAGTTCTTC. Translating it yields CASIKAGGPYNEQFF.

The gene calls are TRBV5-4 and TRBJ2-1; D is possibly TRBD1 (6 bases). CDR1 and CDR2 (germline): SGHNT, YYREEE (reference sequence). The CDR3 loop spans 16 amino acids. With 0 bases removed from V and 5 bases from J, the gap between germline ends came to 15 bases. The CDR3 DNA is TGTGCCAGCAGCTTGGTGGGGACCAGACAGGACAATGAGCAGTTCTTC. It yields the protein CASSLVGTRQDNEQFF.

The V and J genes are TRBV29-1 and TRBJ2-3, with D unclear. Trimming took off 4 bases at V and 0 bases at J, with 8 bases between the two ends. Germline CDR1 is SQVTM and CDR2 is ANQGSEA. CDR3 size: 13 residues. Written as DNA, the CDR3 is TGCAGCGTTGTCACGGCTAGCACAGATACGCAGTATTTT. Translating gives CSVVTASTDTQYF.

This clone was seen a handful of times. This rearrangement joins TRBV28 to TRBJ2-7, with 9 bases fitting TRBD2. Germline CDR1 is MDHEN and CDR2 is SYDVKM. The CDR3 totals 16 residues. The trim removed 1 base at V and 2 bases at J, leaving 6 bases unmatched. The CDR3 here is CASSLFTAGGPYEQYF. The CDR3 DNA sequence: TGTGCCAGCAGTTTATTCACGGCGGGAGGGCCCTACGAGCAGTACTTC.